The 25 T cell receptor beta chains below were found in one sample sequenced in a study of cytomegalovirus exposure and HLA in healthy donors. PCR was performed using 60 Vbeta and 13 Jbeta primers. TCRdb's table, derived via immunoSEQ multiplex PCR, lists solely in-frame clones and lacks some. The repertoire holds 150,000 to 200,000 clones, 79% seen once, with about 2.5% in the top ten. Input material: PBMCs. Receptors originate from a woman aged 45-65 years in good health and CMV-seronegative.

The chain couples TRBV29-1 to TRBJ2-3; no clear D gene. Trimming took off 5 bases at V and 0 bases at J, with 9 bases between the two ends. This CDR3 spans 13 amino acids. Germline-derived CDR1 and CDR2 are SQVTM and ANQGSEA. The CDR3 coding sequence is TGCAGCGTTCCTTCTCCTAGCACAGATACGCAGTATTTT. Its translation: CSVPSPSTDTQYF.

The table lists this clone with a few counts. The chain joins TRBV21-1 to TRBJ1-4. TRBV21-1 corresponds to a pseudogene. This CDR3 is 16 amino acids long. The CDR3 region is CASSKPKRWTNEKLFF. The CDR3 DNA is TGTGCCAGCAGCAAACCGAAGAGGTGGACTAATGAAAAACTGTTTTTT.

The rearrangement uses TRBV18 and TRBJ1-5; 7 bases line up with TRBD1. The germline V gene has CDR1 KGHSH and CDR2 LQKENI. The CDR3 is made up of 15 amino acids. V lost 1 base, J lost 3 bases, and 3 bases stayed unmatched. In nucleotides, the CDR3 is TGTGCCAGCTCACCACAGGGGGCTCACAATCAGCCCCAGCATTTT. Translated: CASSPQGAHNQPQHF.

The chain carries TRBV28 and TRBJ2-5; D is possibly TRBD1 (6 bases). Germline V lookup: CDR1 MDHEN, CDR2 SYDVKM. The CDR3 length is 16 residues. Trimming removed 4 bases from V and 1 base from J, with 16 bases in between. CDR3 in DNA: TGTGCCAGCAGTTCCCTCCCCCAGGGGACCCAAGAGACCCAGTACTTC. Protein product: CASSSLPQGTQETQYF.

V gene TRBV6-5 combines with J gene TRBJ2-6, with a tentative D call TRBD2 (5 bases). V was cut by 7 bases and J by 0 bases, with 7 bases left in between. This CDR3 is 14 amino acids long. The V gene's germline CDR1 is MNHEY and CDR2 SVGAGI. The CDR3 sequence: CASKGSSGANVLTF. The CDR3, as DNA: TGTGCCAGCAAAGGGAGCTCTGGGGCCAACGTCCTGACTTTC.

This clone was seen more than once but under ten times. The chain employs TRBV18 and TRBJ2-5; a weak D match, TRBD1 (6 bases). Per germline, CDR1 KGHSH and CDR2 LQKENI. The CDR3 runs to 13 residues. Between the trimmed V and J ends, which lost 5 bases and 2 bases, there was a span of 9 bases. The CDR3: CASSTGQQETQYF. The CDR3 bases are TGTGCCAGCTCAACAGGACAGCAAGAGACCCAGTACTTC.

This clone was observed once. V gene TRBV6-6 combines with J gene TRBJ2-3, with 8 bases fitting TRBD1. The junction had 5 bases not matched to a gene; V was cut back by 5 bases and J by 1 base. Germline CDR1 MNHNY, CDR2 SVGAGI (reference sequence). The CDR3 consists of 15 residues. CDR3 nucleotide sequence: TGTGCCAGCAGTCAGCTGACAGGGGGCACAGATACGCAGTATTTT. Amino acids: CASSQLTGGTDTQYF.

The genes are TRBV5-6 and TRBJ2-1; D remains unclear. Germline V gene data show CDR1 as SGHDT and CDR2 as YYEEEE. The CDR3 is 14 amino acids. Deletions cut 7 bases from V and 0 bases from J, with 11 bases between. This CDR3 reads CASGVTSSYNEQFF. CDR3 sequence (DNA): TGTGCCAGCGGAGTAACAAGCTCCTACAATGAGCAGTTCTTC. Looking up the rest from reference TRBV5-6 and TRBJ2-1 gives the full variable domain: DAGVTQSPTHLIKTRGQQVTLRCSPKSGHDTVSWYQQALGQGPQFIFQYYEEEERQRGNFPDRFSGHQFPNYSSELNVNALLLGDSALYLCASGVTSSYNEQFFGPGTRLTVL.

The V and J genes are TRBV7-2 and TRBJ1-4, with 9 bases aligning to TRBD1. The germline CDR1 and CDR2 sequences are SGHTA and FQGNSA. The CDR3 covers 14 residues. The J segment lost 5 bases and the V segment lost 7 bases, leaving 5 bases of the junction unmatched. The CDR3: CASTLGQGNEKLFF. CDR3 nucleotides: TGTGCCAGCACCCTGGGACAGGGAAATGAAAAACTGTTTTTT.

The CDR3 region has the DNA TGCGCCAGCAGCAAACCCGAATTCGGGTCCTACGAGCAGTACTTC. Translating gives CASSKPEFGSYEQYF. The chain carries TRBV4-3 and TRBJ2-7; the D is unclear. V shed 5 bases and J shed 1 base, with 15 bases lying between them. The CDR3 extends over 15 amino acids. Germline-derived CDR1 and CDR2 are LGHNA and YSLEER.

This clone was seen only a few times. The chain is built from TRBV4-2 and TRBJ2-2; 7 nucleotides agree with TRBD1. The CDR3 has 16 residues. Germline V gene sequence: CDR1 LGHNA, CDR2 YNFKEQ. V was clipped by 3 bases and J by 1 base; unmatched bases: 5. This CDR3 reads CASSQEGTVNTGELFF. Written as DNA, the CDR3 is TGTGCCAGCAGCCAGGAAGGGACAGTGAACACCGGGGAGCTGTTTTTT.

The chain has TRBV9 and TRBJ1-3; D call uncertain. CDR3 length equals 15 residues. CDR1 SGDLS and CDR2 YYNGEE come from the germline V gene. Trimming cost V 3 bases and J 3 bases, with 13 bases left between them. CDR3 sequence (DNA): TGTGCCAGCAGCGCCCTAGCTGGAGGTGGAAACACCATATATTTT. Encoded protein: CASSALAGGGNTIYF.

The V gene is TRBV9, the J gene TRBJ2-5; D perhaps matches TRBD2 (7 bases). Germline loops: CDR1 SGDLS, CDR2 YYNGEE. V shed 7 bases and J shed 5 bases, with 18 bases lying between them. The CDR3 runs to 14 residues. The CDR3, as DNA: TGTGCCAGCTCCCGAGGGGGGGGGTTCGAGACCCAGTACTTC. It yields the protein CASSRGGGFETQYF.

V gene TRBV18 combines with J gene TRBJ2-5, with a possible D match to TRBD1 (5 bases). The CDR3 runs to 16 residues. The germline V gene has CDR1 KGHSH and CDR2 LQKENI. Trimming took 0 bases from V and 3 from J, leaving 14 bases between them. CDR3: CASSPPWAGQEETQYF. Here the CDR3 DNA reads TGTGCCAGCTCACCACCGTGGGCAGGACAAGAAGAGACCCAGTACTTC.

The V and J genes are TRBV6-4 and TRBJ1-6, with a tentative D call TRBD1 (6 bases). The germline V and J ends were trimmed by 2 bases and 8 bases, with 19 bases remaining between them. From germline, CDR1 is MRHNA and CDR2 SNTAGT. The CDR3 contains 17 residues. CDR3 sequence (DNA): TGTGCCAGCAGTGACGGTCGGTCCAGGGGAAGGCATTCACCCCTCCACTTT. It encodes CASSDGRSRGRHSPLHF.

This chain links TRBV4-2 with TRBJ1-2, with 9 bases lining up with TRBD1. V trimming: 0 bases; J trimming: 5 bases; junction bases outside the gene matches: 4. Per the germline V gene, CDR1 is LGHNA and CDR2 is YNFKEQ. This CDR3 has 15 amino acids. CDR3 coding DNA: TGTGCCAGCAGCCAAGATGCAGGACAGGGGTATGGCTACACCTTC. It is translated as CASSQDAGQGYGYTF.

This rearrangement joins TRBV30 to TRBJ1-6, with 9 bases that match TRBD1. J gave up 7 bases and V 5 bases, and 3 bases lay outside the gene matches. Germline CDR1 is GTSNPN and CDR2 is SVGIG (reference sequence). The CDR3 covers 13 residues. The CDR3 nucleotides are TGTGCCTGGGGGACAGGGAGGAATTCACCCCTCCACTTT. It codes for CAWGTGRNSPLHF.

The CDR3 here is CATRTGAALNTEAFF. The CDR3 nucleotides are TGCGCCACCCGGACAGGGGCAGCACTGAACACTGAAGCTTTCTTT. The chain uses TRBV5-1 and TRBJ1-1; 9 nucleotides align to TRBD1. V shed 9 bases, J shed 0 bases, and the junction held 9 bases outside the gene matches. The CDR3 loop spans 15 amino acids. Germline V lookup: CDR1 SGHRS, CDR2 YFSETQ.

This clone was recorded once. This rearrangement joins TRBV5-4 to TRBJ2-3; TRBD1 is a possible D gene (5 bases). Trimming removed 4 bases from V and 5 bases from J, with 23 bases in between. The germline CDR1 and CDR2 sequences are SGHNT and YYREEE (reference sequence). The CDR3 extends over 17 amino acids. The CDR3 DNA reads TGTGCCAGCAGCCCCGTGGGGCAGGCCTTTATGGGAGATACGCAGTATTTT. Translated: CASSPVGQAFMGDTQYF.

The chain has TRBV6-5 and TRBJ1-2; the D gene is possibly TRBD1 (5 bases). V gave up 6 bases and J gave up 2 bases, with 10 bases separating them. This CDR3 region has 13 residues. The germline V gene has CDR1 MNHEY and CDR2 SVGAGI. Here the CDR3 DNA reads TGTGCCAGCAGCAACCGACAGAACTATGGCTACACCTTC. Protein sequence: CASSNRQNYGYTF.

This sequence joins TRBV27 and TRBJ1-5, with 9 positions matching TRBD1. CDR3 length: 15 amino acids. The ends lost 5 bases at V and 3 bases at J; junction bases unmatched: 5. The germline V gene encodes CDR1 MNHEY and CDR2 SMNVEV (reference sequence). The CDR3 nucleotides are TGTGCCAGCAGTCCCTACAGGGGGCCCAATCAGCCCCAGCATTTT. Residues: CASSPYRGPNQPQHF.

The V and J genes are TRBV28 and TRBJ2-7; a weak D match, TRBD1 (6 bases). CDR3 size: 13 residues. Germline CDR1 is MDHEN and CDR2 is SYDVKM. V dropped 5 bases and J dropped 5 bases, with 13 bases sitting between them. CDR3 sequence (DNA): TGTGCCAGCAGTACAGGGAACATCCACGAGCAGTACTTC. Translated: CASSTGNIHEQYF.

The V gene is TRBV7-9, the J gene TRBJ1-6; D gene ambiguous. CDR3 length: 15 residues. V lost 1 base, J lost 8 bases, and 12 bases lay in between. CDR1 is SEHNR and CDR2 is FQNEAQ in the germline V gene (reference sequence). CDR3 region: CASSLEAGSDSPLHF. The DNA of the CDR3 is TGTGCCAGCAGCTTAGAGGCCGGGAGCGATTCACCCCTCCACTTT.

The CDR3: CASGGLGGGYEQYF. CDR3 DNA: TGTGCCAGCGGGGGACTGGGAGGTGGCTACGAGCAGTACTTC. This chain uses TRBV11-2 with TRBJ2-7; weak D call: TRBD2 (6 bases). This CDR3 region has 14 residues. With 8 bases removed from V and 3 bases from J, the gap between germline ends came to 17 bases. Germline V CDR1 and CDR2: SGHAT, FQNNGV.

The rearrangement links TRBV19 to TRBJ2-2; TRBD2 matches at 7 bases. V lost 6 bases, J lost 4 bases, and 8 bases stayed unmatched. Looked up from germline, CDR1 is LNHDA and CDR2 is SQIVND (reference sequence). This CDR3 comprises 15 residues. This chain's CDR3 is CASRQRDLTTGELFF. DNA for the CDR3: TGTGCCAGTAGACAGCGGGACCTAACCACCGGGGAGCTGTTTTTT. The whole variable domain, remainder taken from reference TRBV19 and TRBJ2-2, is DGGITQSPKYLFRKEGQNVTLSCEQNLNHDAMYWYRQDPGQGLRLIYYSQIVNDFQKGDIAEGYSVSREKKESFPLTVTSAQKNPTAFYLCASRQRDLTTGELFFGEGSRLTVL.